The 10 T cell receptor beta chains below all came from one sample that was sequenced in a study of blood T cell repertoires in COVID-19. Sequenced by immunoSEQ multiplex PCR; TCRdb stores in-frame clones only, minus some. The sample has about 350,000 clones; approximately 91% are singletons. The specimen sequenced was PBMCs or T cells enriched from blood (not recorded which). Receptors were obtained from a woman younger than 45 who had been exposed to COVID-19.

This clone showed up just a few times. This chain connects TRBV7-9 to TRBJ2-7; TRBD2 aligns across 14 bases. Germline assignment: CDR1 SEHNR and CDR2 FQNEAQ (reference sequence). Trimming took 5 bases from V and 6 from J; bases not matched to a gene: 6. CDR3 length equals 15 residues. CDR3 loop: CASSMGTSGSSEQYF. For the CDR3, the DNA is TGTGCCAGCAGCATGGGGACTAGCGGGAGTTCCGAGCAGTACTTC.

The chain has TRBV19 and TRBJ1-2; 8 bases are shared with TRBD1. The germline CDR1 and CDR2 sequences are LNHDA and SQIVND (reference sequence). This CDR3 has 17 residues. Trimming removed 5 bases from V and 6 bases from J; junction bases left unmatched: 17. In nucleotides, the CDR3 is TGTGCCAGTAGTCCGCACTGGAGCTACACAGGGGGAGATGGCTACACCTTC. Protein product: CASSPHWSYTGGDGYTF.

Details on this clone: The same CDR3 also results from other DNA sequences found in this sample. V gene TRBV3-1 (or the pseudogene TRBV3-2) combines with J gene TRBJ2-5, with D unresolved. V was shortened by 0 bases and J by 4 bases, with 9 bases between the two germline ends. This CDR3 has 14 amino acids. Germline CDR1 LGHDT, CDR2 YNNKEL (reference sequence). CDR3 sequence (DNA): TGTGCCAGCAGCCAAGATCGCCACAGAGAGACCCAGTACTTC. The encoded protein is CASSQDRHRETQYF.

V gene TRBV5-4 combines with J gene TRBJ2-1; TRBD2 is a possible D gene (5 bases). Trimming stripped 0 bases from V and 9 bases from J, with 13 bases between. CDR1 SGHNT and CDR2 YYREEE come from the germline V gene (reference sequence). The CDR3 spans 14 residues. Written as DNA, the CDR3 is TGTGCCAGCAGCTTGGCCACCTTTGCGGGTGAGCAGTTCTTC. It translates to CASSLATFAGEQFF.

The rearrangement joins TRBV13 to TRBJ2-1; TRBD2 matches 7 bases. Trimming at V came to 6 bases and at J to 8 bases, leaving 13 bases not matched to a gene. CDR3 length: 15 amino acids. Germline-derived CDR1 and CDR2 are PRHDT and FYEKMQ (reference sequence). The CDR3 DNA sequence: TGTGCCAGCAGGTCCCCGGATAGCGGGTTATATGAGCAGTTCTTC. Amino acids: CASRSPDSGLYEQFF.

The V gene is TRBV6-4, the J gene TRBJ2-1, with 8 bases that match TRBD2. The germline CDR1 and CDR2 sequences are MRHNA and SNTAGT. J was trimmed by 1 base and V by 2 bases; bases with no gene match: 7. The CDR3 consists of 17 residues. CDR3 nucleotide sequence: TGTGCCAGCAGTGACACCGCACTAGCGGCATCCTACAATGAGCAGTTCTTC. This sequence encodes CASSDTALAASYNEQFF.

The V and J genes are TRBV4-1 and TRBJ2-1, with 7 positions matching TRBD2. CDR3 length: 17 residues. V shed 0 bases and J 2 bases; nucleotides not matched to a gene: 7. From germline, CDR1 is MGHRA and CDR2 YSYEKL. The CDR3 spells CASSQDLAGVPYNEQFF. DNA for the CDR3: TGCGCCAGCAGCCAAGATTTGGCGGGAGTCCCCTACAATGAGCAGTTCTTC.

Of note for this clone: One end of the junction is discordant with germline, which a read error may explain. The chain links TRBV6-6 to TRBJ2-7, with TRBD2 matching 10 bases. The CDR3 sequence is 15 residues long. Germline CDR1 and CDR2: MNHNY and SVGAGI (reference sequence). CDR3 DNA: TGTGCCAGCAGTTACGGGCTAGCGGGAGTAATTTCCCTTATCTTC. Translated, it gives CASSYGLAGVISLIF.

In its sample, this clone was seen a few times. The chain uses TRBV11-2 and TRBJ1-6; tentative D call: TRBD1 (6 bases). Germline V gene lookup returns CDR1 SGHAT and CDR2 FQNNGV. This CDR3 contains 15 residues. Trimming stripped 5 bases from V and 5 bases from J, with 13 bases between. As DNA, the CDR3 is TGTGCCAGCAGCCCCTCGGACAGAAATAATTCACCCCTCCACTTT. Its translation is CASSPSDRNNSPLHF.

The V call is TRBV28, the J call TRBJ1-1; 8 bases are shared with TRBD1. The ends lost 4 bases at V and 0 bases at J; junction bases unmatched: 7. The CDR3 has 16 residues. Looked up from germline, CDR1 is MDHEN and CDR2 is SYDVKM. DNA of the CDR3: TGTGCCAGCAGTTCATTGACAGGGGCCTTGAACACTGAAGCTTTCTTT. Translated, it gives CASSSLTGALNTEAFF.